This T cell receptor beta chain was documented in a study of Ad26.COV2.S vaccination and SARS-CoV-2 variants. As for treatment: 15 to 20 received Ad26.COV2.S at low or high dose, single or two shots; about 5 received placebo; per-sample allocation not given. Day 63 following the first vaccine or placebo injection was when the samples were taken. An Ad26 vector expressing Wuhan-strain SARS-CoV-2 spike served as the vaccine. The study's findings and limits: Non-spike TCR breadth did not differ much between vaccine and placebo recipients.

The repertoire was sequenced with immunoSEQ multiplex PCR; TCRdb's copy has only in-frame clones and lacks some. This table has approximately 250,000 clones, roughly 85% appearing once. Comment on this clone: Its antigen is undetermined.

The ends were cut back, 8 bases at V and 4 bases at J, with 12 bases in the middle. CDR1 is LNHNV, CDR2 YYDKDF, per germline (reference sequence). This CDR3 is built from 13 residues. Sequencing used peripheral blood, obtained in a trial of Ad26.COV2.S vaccine versus placebo. The sequence was collected from a person aged 18 to 65 who received the Ad26.COV2.S COVID-19 vaccine or a placebo. V and J are TRBV15 and TRBJ1-5; D not resolved. CDR3 region: CATAQAGNQPQHF. The CDR3 DNA is TGTGCCACCGCGCAGGCGGGGAATCAGCCCCAGCATTTT.